This T cell receptor (beta chain) stems from a study of blood T cells in healthy people across ages. Study-level results: Reliance upon unsorted PBMCs precluded definitive naive versus antigen-experienced comparison.

Together with a sample-barcoded 5' primer, a J-beta primer mix was included in a second PCR lasting about 7 to 11 cycles. One entry per CDR3 protein results from TCRdb running MiXCR on the 5' RACE reads. The data hold 1.5 million to 2 million distinct CDR3 sequences, with approximately 39% observed a single time. With regard to this clonotype: As yet, its antigen is unknown.

The CDR3 has 15 residues. With 4 bases removed from V and 2 bases from J, the gap between germline ends came to 14 bases. Germline CDR1 is DFQATT and CDR2 is SNEGSKA (reference sequence). The TCR comes from a human donor in good health. The gene calls are TRBV20-1 and TRBJ2-2, with D hard to call. Sequencing input: blood. CDR3 loop: CSAKRASANTGELFF. In DNA form, the CDR3 reads TGCAGTGCTAAAAGGGCGTCAGCAAACACCGGGGAGCTGTTTTTT.